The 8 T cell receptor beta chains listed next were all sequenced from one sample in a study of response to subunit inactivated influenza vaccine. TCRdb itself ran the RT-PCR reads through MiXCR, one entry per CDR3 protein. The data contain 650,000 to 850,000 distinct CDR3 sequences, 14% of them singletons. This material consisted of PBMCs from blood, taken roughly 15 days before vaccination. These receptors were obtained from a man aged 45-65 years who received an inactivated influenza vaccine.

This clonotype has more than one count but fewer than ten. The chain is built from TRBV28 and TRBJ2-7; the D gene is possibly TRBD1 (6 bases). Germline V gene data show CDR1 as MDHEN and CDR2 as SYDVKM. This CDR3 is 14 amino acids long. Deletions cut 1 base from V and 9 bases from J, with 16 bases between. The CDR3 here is CASSLSGTTKRQYF. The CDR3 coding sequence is TGTGCCAGCAGTTTATCCGGGACAACTAAGAGGCAGTACTTC.

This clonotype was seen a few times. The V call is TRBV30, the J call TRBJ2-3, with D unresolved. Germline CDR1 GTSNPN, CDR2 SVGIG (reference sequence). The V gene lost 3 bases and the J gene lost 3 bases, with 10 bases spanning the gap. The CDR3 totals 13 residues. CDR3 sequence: CAWRRNPTDTQYF. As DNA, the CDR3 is TGTGCCTGGAGACGCAACCCAACAGATACGCAGTATTTT.

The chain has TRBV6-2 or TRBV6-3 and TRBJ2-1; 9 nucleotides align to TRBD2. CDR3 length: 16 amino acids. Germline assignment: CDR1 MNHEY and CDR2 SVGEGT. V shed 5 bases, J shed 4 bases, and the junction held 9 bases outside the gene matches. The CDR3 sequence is CASSHPPAGGYNEQFF. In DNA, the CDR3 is TGTGCCAGCAGTCACCCACCAGCGGGGGGTTACAATGAGCAGTTCTTC.

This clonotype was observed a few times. This chain's CDR3 is CSARTVTETQYF. The CDR3, as DNA: TGCAGTGCTAGAACCGTCACTGAGACCCAGTACTTC. The V gene is TRBV20-1, the J gene TRBJ2-5; D call uncertain. The CDR3 length is 12 residues. V dropped 2 bases and J dropped 5 bases, with 9 bases sitting between them. The V gene's germline CDR1 is DFQATT and CDR2 SNEGSKA (reference sequence).

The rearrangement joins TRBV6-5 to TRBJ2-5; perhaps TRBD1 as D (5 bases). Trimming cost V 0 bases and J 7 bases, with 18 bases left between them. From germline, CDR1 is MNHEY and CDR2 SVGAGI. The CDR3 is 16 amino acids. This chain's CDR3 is CASSYSGRVTGGTQYF. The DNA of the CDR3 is TGTGCCAGCAGTTACTCAGGCAGGGTCACGGGCGGGACCCAGTACTTC.

CDR3 residues: CASSAGPGQTYEQYF. CDR3 nucleotide sequence: TGTGCCAGCAGCGCTGGACCGGGACAGACCTACGAGCAGTACTTC. The chain couples TRBV9 to TRBJ2-7; 7 nucleotides line up with TRBD1. The CDR3 extends over 15 amino acids. After removal of 3 bases from V and 2 bases from J, the junction contained 8 bases not matched to a gene. The germline gives CDR1 SGDLS, CDR2 YYNGEE.

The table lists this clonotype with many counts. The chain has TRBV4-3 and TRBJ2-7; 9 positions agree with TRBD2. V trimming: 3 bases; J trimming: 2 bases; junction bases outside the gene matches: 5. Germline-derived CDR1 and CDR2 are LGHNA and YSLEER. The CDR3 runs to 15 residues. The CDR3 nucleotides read TGCGCCAGCAGCCACCGTAGCGGGAGTGCCTACGAGCAGTACTTC. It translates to CASSHRSGSAYEQYF.

This chain's CDR3 is CASSIPLLTGLNYGYTF. The CDR3, as DNA: TGTGCCAGCAGTATACCCCTTTTGACAGGACTTAACTATGGCTACACCTTC. V is TRBV28 and J is TRBJ1-2, with a possible D match to TRBD1 (6 bases). The V end lost 5 bases, the J end lost 1 base, and 20 bases lay between the germline ends. The CDR3 is 17 amino acids. Looked up from germline, CDR1 is MDHEN and CDR2 is SYDVKM.